This T cell receptor (beta chain) emerged from a study of control samples from healthy donors and cancer patients (dated by TCRdb to 2018 to 2021). Deletion took 1 base off V and 0 bases off J, with a span of 7 bases between the germline ends. Per the germline V gene (reference sequence), MNHNY is the CDR1 and SVGAGI is the CDR2. The CDR3 has 14 amino acids, counting the end cysteine and phenylalanine. Only the CDR3 DNA is retained, 42 bases long and in frame from the first base. To note about this clone: This receptor's antigen is unknown. The record has no base qualities; no much larger clone is one base away.

Library preparation was by the immunoSEQ multiplex PCR assay. In its TCRdb copy, this immuneACCESS table keeps in-frame sequences only and misses some clones. Where compared with another copy, unresolved V genes explain less than half of these, and the others have no known cause. The sample contains a few hundred thousand clones, about nine tenths of them found a single time. The top ten clones comprise 5% to 7% of the sample. The chain employs TRBV6-6 and TRBJ2-7; TRBD1 is perhaps the D gene, given 5 matching bases. This clonotype originated in a man in his forties or fifties with head and neck cancer. The sample was PBMCs. The nucleotide sequence is given as TGTGCCAGCAGTTACTTTACAGGCTCCTACGAGCAGTACTTC. Its protein is CASSYFTGSYEQYF.